This entry lists 23 T cell receptor beta chains sequenced from one sample in a study of response to subunit inactivated influenza vaccine. TCRdb processed the RT-PCR reads anew with MiXCR; each CDR3 protein has one entry. The data contain around 600,000 distinct CDR3 sequences, about 11% of them seen just once; the ten biggest clones take up 8% to 13%. These data also featured in a second study, about T cells expressing NK-cell markers. According to that study: 5'RACE template switching with UMIs generated TCR beta cDNA.

The sample consisted of PBMCs from blood, taken on the day of vaccination. The source is a man aged 45-65 years who received an inactivated influenza vaccine.

This sequence joins TRBV6-2 or TRBV6-3 and TRBJ1-5; D unresolved. Between the trimmed V and J ends, which lost 0 bases and 4 bases, there was a span of 7 bases. CDR1 is MNHEY, CDR2 SVGEGT, per germline. The CDR3 runs 14 residues. The CDR3 DNA sequence: TGTGCCAGCAGTTACTCGAATTTTAATCAGCCCCAGCATTTT. Its translation is CASSYSNFNQPQHF.

The chain joins TRBV20-1 to TRBJ2-1, with D tentatively TRBD2 (6 bases). Germline CDR1 reads DFQATT; CDR2 reads SNEGSKA (reference sequence). V lost 5 bases and J lost 5, with 16 bases in between. The CDR3 spans 14 residues. The CDR3 is CSARRWEENNEQFF. The CDR3 region has the DNA TGCAGTGCTCGTCGTTGGGAGGAAAACAATGAGCAGTTCTTC.

The sample holds many counts of this clonotype. The chain employs TRBV12-3 or TRBV12-4 and TRBJ2-2; D is ambiguous. With 8 bases removed from V and 4 bases from J, the gap between germline ends came to 5 bases. CDR3 length: 11 amino acids. DNA for the CDR3: TGTGCCAGCTCCGTCACCGGGGAGCTGTTTTTT. It encodes CASSVTGELFF.

Only a few counts were recorded for this clonotype. V and J are TRBV5-5 and TRBJ1-2; unclear D gene. Germline-derived CDR1 and CDR2 are SGHKS and YYEKEE (reference sequence). V gave up 2 bases and J gave up 0 bases, with 11 bases separating them. CDR3 length: 15 amino acids. CDR3 amino acids: CASSFSGPANYGYTF. For the CDR3, the DNA is TGTGCCAGCAGCTTCTCGGGCCCAGCTAACTATGGCTACACCTTC. Full variable domain (missing parts from reference TRBV5-5 and TRBJ1-2): DAGVTQSPTHLIKTRGQQVTLRCSPISGHKSVSWYQQVLGQGPQFIFQYYEKEERGRGNFPDRFSARQFPNYSSELNVNALLLGDSALYLCASSFSGPANYGYTFGSGTRLTVV.

This clonotype has only a few counts. V is TRBV7-2 and J is TRBJ2-3; maybe TRBD2 (7 bases). The length of the CDR3 is 14 residues. The V gene's germline CDR1 is SGHTA and CDR2 FQGNSA. V gave up 5 bases and J gave up 4 bases, with 13 bases separating them. In nucleotides, the CDR3 is TGTGCCAGCAGCCCGGGGGGCTGGTCAGATACGCAGTATTTT. As protein: CASSPGGWSDTQYF.

The V call is TRBV20-1, the J call TRBJ2-1, with 11 bases matching TRBD2. This CDR3 is 15 amino acids long. Germline CDR1 and CDR2: DFQATT and SNEGSKA (reference sequence). The ends lost 0 bases at V and 5 bases at J; junction bases unmatched: 3. CDR3 DNA sequence: TGCAGTGCTAGAGAGGGACTAGCGGTTAACAATGAGCAGTTCTTC. Its translation: CSAREGLAVNNEQFF.

This clonotype was seen ten or more times. The chain employs TRBV6-2 or TRBV6-3 and TRBJ2-1; TRBD2 aligns across 9 bases. Germline V lookup: CDR1 MNHEY, CDR2 SVGEGT. With V trimmed by 4 bases and J by 6 bases, 4 bases remained unmatched. This CDR3 spans 14 amino acids. CDR3 protein: CASSLGLALNEQFF. In DNA form, the CDR3 reads TGTGCCAGCAGTTTGGGACTAGCCCTCAATGAGCAGTTCTTC.

This clonotype has at least ten counts. Written as DNA, the CDR3 is TGTGCCATCAGCCTAGGACAGGGACGCTTCAATGAGCAGTTCTTC. Translating it yields CAISLGQGRFNEQFF. The chain joins TRBV10-3 to TRBJ2-1, with 8 bases that match TRBD1. The trim removed 6 bases at V and 6 bases at J, leaving 10 bases unmatched. Germline CDR1 is ENHRY and CDR2 is SYGVKD. The CDR3 is 15 residues long.

J is TRBJ2-1 and V is TRBV19; perhaps TRBD2 as D (5 bases). From germline, CDR1 is LNHDA and CDR2 SQIVND (reference sequence). V shed 3 bases and J shed 5 bases, with 5 bases lying between them. The CDR3 extends over 12 amino acids. Written as DNA, the CDR3 is TGTGCCAGTAGTATGAGGGACAATGAGCAGTTCTTC. Its translation is CASSMRDNEQFF.

Many counts were recorded for this clonotype. This chain joins TRBV29-1 and TRBJ2-7; D unresolved. Germline V gene lookup returns CDR1 SQVTM and CDR2 ANQGSEA. The germline V and J ends were trimmed by 8 bases and 0 bases, with 8 bases remaining between them. The CDR3 has 11 residues. Here the CDR3 DNA reads TGCAGCCGAAAGGGCTCCTACGAGCAGTACTTC. Its protein product is CSRKGSYEQYF.

This clonotype was seen just once. This chain links TRBV20-1 with TRBJ2-7, with D perhaps TRBD1 (5 bases). Trimming took off 5 bases at V and 2 bases at J, with 10 bases between the two ends. Germline V gene lookup returns CDR1 DFQATT and CDR2 SNEGSKA (reference sequence). The CDR3 is 12 residues long. The CDR3 protein is CSAPRRAYEQYF. The CDR3 region has the DNA TGCAGTGCTCCCCGCAGGGCCTACGAGCAGTACTTC.

J is TRBJ2-3 and V is TRBV5-1; D call uncertain. CDR1 and CDR2 from the germline V gene are SGHRS and YFSETQ. V dropped 0 bases and J dropped 0 bases, with 11 bases sitting between them. The CDR3 totals 16 residues. This CDR3 is CASSLGEFPSTDTQYF. CDR3 nucleotides: TGCGCCAGCAGCTTGGGTGAATTCCCTAGCACAGATACGCAGTATTTT.

V and J are TRBV6-2 or TRBV6-3 and TRBJ2-7, with TRBD2 matching 10 bases. J lost 5 bases, V lost 6 bases, and 10 bases had no gene match. The CDR3 covers 15 residues. Germline CDR1 is MNHEY and CDR2 is SVGEGT. In nucleotides, the CDR3 is TGTGCCAGCAGACCCGGACTAGCGGTTTTCGACGAGCAGTACTTC. It specifies CASRPGLAVFDEQYF.

The chain joins TRBV10-3 to TRBJ2-2; 7 bases fit TRBD1. CDR3 length equals 16 residues. After removal of 6 bases from V and 3 bases from J, the junction contained 10 bases not matched to a gene. The germline gives CDR1 ENHRY, CDR2 SYGVKD. The CDR3 coding sequence is TGTGCCATCAGGGTCACAGGGGCCAGGGACACCGGGGAGCTGTTTTTT. Its protein is CAIRVTGARDTGELFF.

The rearrangement uses TRBV25-1 and TRBJ1-1, with D maybe TRBD1 (5 bases). The CDR3 runs to 14 residues. V shed 3 bases and J shed 6 bases, with 14 bases lying between them. Germline V gives CDR1 MGHDK, CDR2 SYGVNS. The DNA of the CDR3 is TGTGCCAGCAGTGAGGGTATCAAAGGGGCTGAAGCTTTCTTT. It codes for CASSEGIKGAEAFF.

Only a few counts were recorded for this clonotype. The chain combines TRBV6-5 with TRBJ2-5, with no clear D. There are 13 residues in the CDR3. Germline V gene data show CDR1 as MNHEY and CDR2 as SVGAGI. The V and J ends lost 2 bases and 5 bases respectively, with 9 bases between them. CDR3 region: CASSYRAAETQYF. The CDR3 DNA reads TGTGCCAGCAGTTACCGAGCAGCTGAGACCCAGTACTTC.

The chain is built from TRBV20-1 and TRBJ2-7; TRBD2 agrees at 9 bases. This CDR3 contains 15 residues. V shed 3 bases and J 1 base; nucleotides not matched to a gene: 7. Germline V lookup: CDR1 DFQATT, CDR2 SNEGSKA (reference sequence). The CDR3 DNA is TGCAGTGCTAGGTCCACTAGCGGGTATTCCTACGAGCAGTACTTC. Protein product: CSARSTSGYSYEQYF.

There are a few counts of this clonotype. This chain connects TRBV5-6 to TRBJ2-3; D gene ambiguous. This CDR3 comprises 13 residues. V was pared by 0 bases and J by 6 bases, with 8 bases between. Germline V CDR1 and CDR2: SGHDT, YYEEEE. The CDR3 nucleotides read TGTGCCAGCAGCTTGGAGGGTGATGATACGCAGTATTTT. Translated: CASSLEGDDTQYF.

V is TRBV29-1 and J is TRBJ2-3, with 13 positions matching TRBD2. From germline, CDR1 is SQVTM and CDR2 ANQGSEA. Trimming at V came to 5 bases and at J to 5 bases, leaving 7 bases not matched to a gene. The CDR3 has 15 amino acids. The CDR3 protein is CSVRGTSGAGDTQYF. The CDR3, as DNA: TGCAGCGTTCGGGGGACTAGCGGGGCTGGAGATACGCAGTATTTT.

CDR3: CASSARDRGSNYGYTF. DNA of the CDR3: TGTGCCAGCAGCGCCCGGGACAGGGGATCTAACTATGGCTACACCTTC. This rearrangement joins TRBV7-8 to TRBJ1-2, with 10 nucleotides matching TRBD1. CDR3 length equals 16 residues. CDR1 SGHVS and CDR2 FQNEAQ come from the germline V gene. V lost 5 bases and J lost 0; bases outside the gene matches: 6.

This clonotype was seen only a few times. The chain employs TRBV29-1 and TRBJ2-4; D gene uncertain. Germline V gene lookup returns CDR1 SQVTM and CDR2 ANQGSEA. CDR3 length: 13 residues. Deletions cut 4 bases from V and 2 bases from J, with 9 bases between. The CDR3 loop is CSVGTRTKNIQYF. DNA for the CDR3: TGCAGCGTTGGGACGAGGACCAAAAACATTCAGTACTTC.

This clonotype was seen many times. This chain connects TRBV19 to TRBJ2-1, with D unclear. Per germline, CDR1 LNHDA and CDR2 SQIVND (reference sequence). Trimming removed 3 bases at V and 2 bases at J, with 14 bases between. The CDR3 has 16 residues. DNA of the CDR3: TGTGCCAGTAGTATCACGGCGAAGGGCGCCTACAATGAGCAGTTCTTC. This codes for CASSITAKGAYNEQFF.

The chain recombines TRBV24-1 with TRBJ2-7; D may match TRBD1 or TRBD2 (5 bases each). CDR1 is KGHDR and CDR2 is SFDVKD in the germline V gene. V was trimmed by 0 bases and J by 2 bases, leaving 19 bases between them. This CDR3 has 18 amino acids. The CDR3 is CATSDLKTGEEETYEQYF. CDR3 DNA sequence: TGTGCCACCAGTGATTTGAAAACAGGAGAGGAGGAAACCTACGAGCAGTACTTC.